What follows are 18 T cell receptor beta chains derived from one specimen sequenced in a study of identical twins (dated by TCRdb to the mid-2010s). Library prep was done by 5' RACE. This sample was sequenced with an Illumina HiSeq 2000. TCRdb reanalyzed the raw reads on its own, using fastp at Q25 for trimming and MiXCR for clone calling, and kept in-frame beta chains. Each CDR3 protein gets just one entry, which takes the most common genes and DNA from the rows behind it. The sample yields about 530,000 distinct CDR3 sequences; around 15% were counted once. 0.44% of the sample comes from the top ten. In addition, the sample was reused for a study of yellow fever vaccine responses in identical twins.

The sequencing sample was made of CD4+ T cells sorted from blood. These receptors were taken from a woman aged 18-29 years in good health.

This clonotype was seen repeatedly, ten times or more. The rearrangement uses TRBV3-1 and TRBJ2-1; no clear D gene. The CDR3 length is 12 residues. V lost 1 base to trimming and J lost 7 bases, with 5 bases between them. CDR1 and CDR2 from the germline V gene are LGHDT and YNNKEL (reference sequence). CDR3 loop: CASSQGPNEQFF. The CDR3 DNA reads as TGTGCCAGCAGCCAAGGCCCAAATGAGCAGTTCTTC.

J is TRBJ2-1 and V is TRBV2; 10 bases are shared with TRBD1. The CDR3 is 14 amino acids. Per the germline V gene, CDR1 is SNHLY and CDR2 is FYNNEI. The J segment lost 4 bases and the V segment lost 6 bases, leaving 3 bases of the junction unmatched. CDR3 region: CASRRDRGYNEQFF. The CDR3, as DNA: TGTGCCAGCAGGCGGGACAGGGGTTACAATGAGCAGTTCTTC.

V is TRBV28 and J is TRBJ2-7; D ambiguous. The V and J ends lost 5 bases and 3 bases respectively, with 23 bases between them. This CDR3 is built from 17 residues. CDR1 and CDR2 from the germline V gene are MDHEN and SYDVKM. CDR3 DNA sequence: TGTGCCAGCAGTCTTGCGGCGATAACTAAGGACCTCTACGAGCAGTACTTC. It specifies CASSLAAITKDLYEQYF.

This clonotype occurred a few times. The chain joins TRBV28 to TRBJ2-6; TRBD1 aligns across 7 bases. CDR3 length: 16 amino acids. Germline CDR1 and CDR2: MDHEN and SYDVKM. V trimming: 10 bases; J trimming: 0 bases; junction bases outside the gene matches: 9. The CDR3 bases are TGTGCCACCGACAGGGTCGATAGCTCTGGGGCCAACGTCCTGACTTTC. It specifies CATDRVDSSGANVLTF.

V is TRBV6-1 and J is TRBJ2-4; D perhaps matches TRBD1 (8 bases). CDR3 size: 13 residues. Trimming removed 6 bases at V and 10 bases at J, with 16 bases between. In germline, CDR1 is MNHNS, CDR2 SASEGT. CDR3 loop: CASRQGGQGIQYF. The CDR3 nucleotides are TGTGCCAGCAGACAGGGGGGGCAGGGGATTCAGTACTTC.

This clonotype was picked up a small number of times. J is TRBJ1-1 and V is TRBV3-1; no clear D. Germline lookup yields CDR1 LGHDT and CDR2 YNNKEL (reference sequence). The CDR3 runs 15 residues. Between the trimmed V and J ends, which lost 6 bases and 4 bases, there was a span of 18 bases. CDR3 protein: CASSLGPGSGTEAFF. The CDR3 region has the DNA TGTGCCAGCAGTCTGGGTCCAGGCTCTGGCACTGAAGCTTTCTTT.

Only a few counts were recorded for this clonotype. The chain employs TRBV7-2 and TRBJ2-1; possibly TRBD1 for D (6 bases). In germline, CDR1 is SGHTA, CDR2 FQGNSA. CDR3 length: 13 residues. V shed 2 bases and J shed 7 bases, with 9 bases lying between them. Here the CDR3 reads CASSLQGFNEQFF. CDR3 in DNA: TGTGCCAGCAGCTTACAGGGGTTTAATGAGCAGTTCTTC.

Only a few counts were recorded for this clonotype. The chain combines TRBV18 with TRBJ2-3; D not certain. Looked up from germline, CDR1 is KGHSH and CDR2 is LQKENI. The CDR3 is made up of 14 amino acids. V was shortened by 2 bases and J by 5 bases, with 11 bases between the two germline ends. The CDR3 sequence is CASSPSNDLDTQYF. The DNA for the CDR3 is TGTGCCAGCTCACCATCCAACGACTTAGATACGCAGTATTTT.

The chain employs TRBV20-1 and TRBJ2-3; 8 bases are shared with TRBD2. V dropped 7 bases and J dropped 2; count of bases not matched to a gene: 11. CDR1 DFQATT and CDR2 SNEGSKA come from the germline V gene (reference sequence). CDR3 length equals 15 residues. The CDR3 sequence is CSGTSPAPDTDTQYF. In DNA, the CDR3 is TGCAGTGGGACTAGCCCAGCCCCAGACACAGATACGCAGTATTTT.

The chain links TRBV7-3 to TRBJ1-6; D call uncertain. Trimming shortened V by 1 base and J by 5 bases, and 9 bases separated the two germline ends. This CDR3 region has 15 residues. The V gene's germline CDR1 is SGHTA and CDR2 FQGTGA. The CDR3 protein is CASSLNGQNNSPLHF. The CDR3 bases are TGTGCCAGCAGCTTAAACGGGCAAAATAATTCACCCCTCCACTTT.

CDR3 bases: TGTGCCAGCAGTTTATGGTTAGCGGGGATCGCCGGGGAGCTGTTTTTT. As protein: CASSLWLAGIAGELFF. This chain links TRBV28 with TRBJ2-2; TRBD2 matches at 8 bases. CDR1 is MDHEN, CDR2 SYDVKM, per germline. Losses at the gene ends were 0 bases for V and 6 bases for J; bases not matched to a gene: 6. The CDR3 contains 16 residues.

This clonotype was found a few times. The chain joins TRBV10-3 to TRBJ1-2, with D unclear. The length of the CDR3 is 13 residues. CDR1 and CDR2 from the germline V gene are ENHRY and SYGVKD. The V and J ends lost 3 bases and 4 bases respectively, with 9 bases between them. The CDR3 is CAISDTQAYGYTF. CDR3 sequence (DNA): TGTGCCATCAGTGACACTCAGGCCTATGGCTACACCTTC.

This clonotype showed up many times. CDR3 protein: CAIATGVMETQYF. CDR3 coding DNA: TGTGCCATCGCGACAGGGGTGATGGAGACCCAGTACTTC. The chain combines TRBV10-3 with TRBJ2-5, with 8 bases fitting TRBD1. CDR1 is ENHRY, CDR2 SYGVKD, per germline. The junction had 7 bases not matched to a gene; V was cut back by 8 bases and J by 5 bases. The CDR3 totals 13 residues.

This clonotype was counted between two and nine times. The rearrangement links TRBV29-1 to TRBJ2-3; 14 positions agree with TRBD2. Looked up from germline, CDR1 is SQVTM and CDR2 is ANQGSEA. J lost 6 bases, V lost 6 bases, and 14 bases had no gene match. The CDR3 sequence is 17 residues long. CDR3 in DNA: TGCAGCGTAATCCTTTGGACTAGCGGGAGGATAGCGGATACGCAGTATTTT. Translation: CSVILWTSGRIADTQYF.

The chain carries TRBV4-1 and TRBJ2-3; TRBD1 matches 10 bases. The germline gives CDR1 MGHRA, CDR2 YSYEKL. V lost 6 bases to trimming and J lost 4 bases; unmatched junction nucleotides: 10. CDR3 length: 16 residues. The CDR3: CASSHPGQGWPDTQYF. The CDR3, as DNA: TGCGCCAGCAGTCATCCGGGACAGGGGTGGCCAGATACGCAGTATTTT.

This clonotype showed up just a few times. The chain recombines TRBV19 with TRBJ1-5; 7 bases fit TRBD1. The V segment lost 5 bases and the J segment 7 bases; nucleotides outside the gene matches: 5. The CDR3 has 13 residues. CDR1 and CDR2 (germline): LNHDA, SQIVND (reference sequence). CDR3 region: CASSATGAQPQHF. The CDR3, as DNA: TGTGCCAGTAGTGCCACAGGGGCCCAGCCCCAGCATTTT.

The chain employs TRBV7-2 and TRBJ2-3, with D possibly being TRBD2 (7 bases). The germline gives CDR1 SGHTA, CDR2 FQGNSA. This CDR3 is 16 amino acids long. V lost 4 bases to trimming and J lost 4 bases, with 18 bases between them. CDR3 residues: CASSYSRGGGADTQYF. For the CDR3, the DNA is TGTGCCAGCAGCTATTCGAGGGGGGGAGGTGCAGATACGCAGTATTTT.

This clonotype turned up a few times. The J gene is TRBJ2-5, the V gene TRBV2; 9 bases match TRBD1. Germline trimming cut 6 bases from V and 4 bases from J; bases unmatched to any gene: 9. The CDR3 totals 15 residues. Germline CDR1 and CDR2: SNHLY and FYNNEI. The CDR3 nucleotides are TGTGCCAGCAGAGATATACAGGGGGCGAGAGAGACCCAGTACTTC. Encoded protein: CASRDIQGARETQYF.